The clone carrying this TCR beta chain was detected once. Its antigen is unidentified. This sample was taken from a study of OX40 agonist ivuxolimab in advanced cancers. Background on the study: A male proportion of over 75% was recorded, with mean age around 60 years and range roughly 23 to 79.

Only in-frame clones appear in the TCRdb table, and some are missing; sequencing was by immunoSEQ multiplex PCR. The data contain 120,000 or so clones, roughly 93% of them singletons. This CDR3 is built from 15 residues. The germline V gene encodes CDR1 SGDLS and CDR2 YYNGEE. V lost 0 bases and J 2 bases, leaving 11 bases between the germline ends. Study-level findings and limits: Mean expanded clone counts were higher in CD8+ than CD4+ T cells.

The material was CD4+ or CD8+ T cells sorted from blood, obtained in a trial of the OX40 agonist ivuxolimab. The receptor comes from an adult with an advanced solid tumor such as melanoma, head and neck, liver or kidney cancer. The chain joins TRBV9 to TRBJ1-1; D unclear. CDR3 loop: CASSVVRQANTEAFF. As DNA, the CDR3 is TGTGCCAGCAGCGTAGTCCGGCAGGCCAACACTGAAGCTTTCTTT.